The rows below give T cell receptor beta chains drawn from one sample of a study of long-term antiretroviral therapy in people with HIV. Clones were read by immunoSEQ multiplex PCR, and TCRdb kept only the in-frame ones, dropping some. The table records over 15,000 clones, roughly nine tenths of them present only once. Sequenced here: unsorted PBMCs, sampled 0.3 years after starting antiretroviral therapy. The receptor source for this set is a man aged 60 to 69 with HIV. Each CDR3 is given with its conserved first and last residue. The order of the fields is V gene, D gene, CDR3 protein. D genes are given only for firm matches.

>TRBV7-3|TRBD1
CASSGQGRSTDTQYF
>TRBV13|.
CASSLGQAYNEQFF
>TRBV5-1|.
CASSLDREAYGYTF
>TRBV30|.
CALGDSRETQYF
>TRBV7-9|.
CASSLGEVSWDNEQFF
>TRBV28|.
CASTPGGRGNQPQHF
>TRBV11-3|TRBD2
CASSRGLARADTQYF
>TRBV18|.
CASSDNLEGSGNTIYF
>TRBV27|.
CASTFGGLGVNEQFF
>TRBV6-4|.
CASSDSPGFSPLHF
>TRBV9|.
CASSRGSASYNEQFF
>TRBV5-1|TRBD1
CASSSDRARPEAFF
>TRBV12-5|.
CASARGPVNTEAFF
>TRBV9|TRBD1
CASNEQGGNYGYTF
>TRBV27|.
CASRRRFVTDTQYF
>TRBV7-8|TRBD1
CASSPGTATTEAFF
>TRBV10-2|TRBD2
CASRTTSGRNEQFF
>TRBV28|.
CASSPGQGPNTEAFF
>TRBV6-6|TRBD1
CASSRQGWDQPQHF
>TRBV7-3|.
CASSLDADTQYF
>TRBV6-5|.
CASSYSGGLYSPLHF
>TRBV6-6|.
CASSYMATDTQYF
>TRBV11-1|.
CASSLGSPVEPQYF
>TRBV6-5|TRBD2
CASQPGGGPDEQYF
>TRBV5-1|.
CASSLTGRYYNYGYTF
>TRBV19|TRBD2
CASRGGPLAKNIQYF
>TRBV2|.
CASRIGSGNYEQYF
>TRBV7-3|TRBD2
CASSISGLARGADTQYF
>TRBV19|.
CASSIRRETNQPQHF
>TRBV18|.
CASSPASGFSGNTIYF
>TRBV19|.
CASSIPGLWETQYF
>TRBV2|TRBD2
CASILLLAGVKNEQFF
>TRBV7-9|TRBD2
CASSFWRGGGTQYF
>TRBV5-6|TRBD2
CASSFGGVIAGGNEQFF
>TRBV27|.
CASSLSGQYTEAFF
>TRBV18|.
CASSPAGRWTEAFF
>TRBV27|.
CASSFDSLFGTQYF
>TRBV15|TRBD2
CATSSDQGGFLEDEQYF
>TRBV5-6|.
CASSLGGPSYEQYF
>TRBV6-5|.
CASSPFPSPLHF
>TRBV7-9|.
CASSLKMTGGFYEQYF
>TRBV29-1|.
CAGSRGENSPLHF
>TRBV6-5|TRBD1
CASGGTGTSTDTQYF
>TRBV5-1|.
CASSLGGGSSYNEQFF
>TRBV19|.
CAIRAKGRLVMNTEAFF
>TRBV11-2|.
CASSPRLDEQFF
>TRBV18|.
CASSPGSDNYGYTF
>TRBV9|.
CASSNTGQMNTEAFF
>TRBV4-1|TRBD2
CASSQPTSGSSYNEQFF
>TRBV5-1|.
CASSSIPTDTQYF
>TRBV6-4|TRBD2
CASSSGGDDGELFF
>TRBV7-7|TRBD2
CASSPGLASEQYF
>TRBV19|TRBD1
CASSVDRGGTGELFF
>TRBV5-1|.
CASSSSTERSYEQYF
>TRBV6-5|.
CASAIDSEYGYTF
>TRBV28|TRBD2
CASSSYSGSTDTQYF
>TRBV5-1|.
CASRPRGSTDTIYF
>TRBV5-1|.
CASSLGGAADGRYGYTF